The rows below give T cell receptor beta chains drawn from one sample of a study of regulatory T cells in long-lasting Graves disease. MiXCR, applied by TCRdb to the multiplex PCR reads, yields one record per CDR3 protein. The profile shows approximately 540,000 distinct CDR3 sequences, around 12% of them singletons. This sample also belongs to another study, concerning T cells in Graves' hyperthyroidism and ophthalmopathy.

Specimen: peripheral blood mononuclear cells (PBMCs), collected at new diagnosis, from a patient treated with antithyroid drugs. The receptors here all came from a woman aged 25 to 39 with Graves disease. CDR3s include the opening cysteine and the closing phenylalanine or tryptophan. Fields, in order: D gene, J gene, V gene, clone size, CDR3 DNA, CDR3 protein. A D gene is named only where the DNA matches it firmly. Clone sizes are given selectively: once, few, many, or a class where the clone is expanded.

NA	TRBJ1-5	TRBV7-8	many	TGTGCCAGCAGCTTATCACACGGATATAGCAATCAGCCCCAGCATTTT	CASSLSHGYSNQPQHF
TRBD2	TRBJ2-1	TRBV5-1	many	TGCGCCAGCAGCTCCTTAGCGGGAGGACCCTCCTACAATGAGCAGTTCTTC	CASSSLAGGPSYNEQFF
NA	TRBJ2-5	TRBV20-1	NA	TGCAGTGCTACCTTTTTCGTCGGGCAGACCCAGTACTTC	CSATFFVGQTQYF
TRBD1	TRBJ2-7	TRBV15	NA	TGTGCCACCAGCAGAGATCTCGGGACAGGGCCCTACGAGCAGTACTTC	CATSRDLGTGPYEQYF
NA	TRBJ2-1	TRBV20-1	NA	TGCAGTGCTAGAAAACAGCCGAGCTCCTACAATGAGCAGTTCTTC	CSARKQPSSYNEQFF
NA	TRBJ1-2	TRBV28	many	TGTGCCAGCAGTTTTGTCCAGGGGACATACTATGGCTACACCTTC	CASSFVQGTYYGYTF
TRBD2	TRBJ2-2	TRBV20-1	many	TGCAGTGCTAGAACCCTAGCGGGAGGTAAGGGCACCGGGGAGCTGTTTTTT	CSARTLAGGKGTGELFF
NA	TRBJ1-6	TRBV6-5	few	TGTGCCAGCAGTTTCCATAATTCACCCCTCCACTTT	CASSFHNSPLHF
NA	TRBJ1-2	TRBV28	many	TGTGCCAGCAGTCCCAGTACGAGGGGCTACACCTTC	CASSPSTRGYTF
TRBD2	TRBJ2-3	TRBV20-1	NA	TGCAGTGCTAGAGATAGCGGGGGAATTGTTACAGATACGCAGTATTTT	CSARDSGGIVTDTQYF
NA	TRBJ2-3	TRBV15	many	TGTGCCACCAGCAGAGTCGTTCCAGGCACAGATACGCAGTATTTT	CATSRVVPGTDTQYF
NA	TRBJ1-5	TRBV11-2	many	TGTGCCAGCAGCTTAGCTCGGTCGGGGAATCAGCCCCAGCATTTT	CASSLARSGNQPQHF
NA	TRBJ2-1	TRBV29-1	NA	TGCAGCGTTCCCCGATTACAGGGAGACAATGAGCAGTTCTTC	CSVPRLQGDNEQFF
NA	TRBJ2-3	TRBV11-2	many	TGTGCCAGCAGGCGTCGACAGGCTAGCACAGATACGCAGTATTTT	CASRRRQASTDTQYF
TRBD1	TRBJ2-3	TRBV10-2	many	TGCGCCAGCAGTGAGACCCAGTTCGGGACAGGGGACGATACGCAGTATTTT	CASSETQFGTGDDTQYF
NA	TRBJ2-3	TRBV3-1	few	TGTGCCAGCAGCCAATCGACGTGGGAGGTCACAGATACGCAGTATTTT	CASSQSTWEVTDTQYF
NA	TRBJ2-1	TRBV27	few	TGTGTCAGCAGTCCCCCCGAGGCTAGCTCCTACAATGAGCAGTTCTTC	CVSSPPEASSYNEQFF
NA	TRBJ1-6	TRBV27	many	TGTGCCAGCAGTCTACAGGTGGGCGGCTATTCACCCCTCCACTTT	CASSLQVGGYSPLHF
TRBD2	TRBJ2-3	TRBV19	many	TGTGCCAGTAGTACTGCCGGGACTAGCGGCGTAACAGATACGCAGTATTTT	CASSTAGTSGVTDTQYF
TRBD2	TRBJ2-1	TRBV7-6	NA	TGTGCCAGCAGACCGTTCCTAGCGGGAGTACACAATGAGCAGTTCTTC	CASRPFLAGVHNEQFF
TRBD1	TRBJ2-7	TRBV6-2/TRBV6-3	many	TGTGCCAGCAGACCCGGGACAGGGCTCAACGAGCAGTACTTC	CASRPGTGLNEQYF
TRBD2	TRBJ2-2	TRBV3-1	many	TGTGCCAGCAGCGGAGCAGGACTAGCGGTCACCGGGGAGCTGTTTTTT	CASSGAGLAVTGELFF
NA	TRBJ2-1	TRBV12-3/TRBV12-4	many	TGTGCCAGCAGTTTGTCCCCGGATTACAATGAGCAGTTCTTC	CASSLSPDYNEQFF
TRBD2	TRBJ2-7	TRBV28	NA	TGTGCCAGCAGTTCGAGCGGGGGCCTGACCGAGCAGTGCTTC	CASSSSGGLTEQCF
NA	TRBJ2-4	TRBV2	many	TGTGCCAGCAGACACTGGAGTCTAGCCAAAAACATTCAGTACTTC	CASRHWSLAKNIQYF
NA	TRBJ2-7	TRBV18	NA	TGTGCCAGCTCACCAGGGCCGGAGAGGGGCGAGCAGTACTTC	CASSPGPERGEQYF
NA	TRBJ1-1	TRBV18	many	TGTGCCAGCTCACCACCGGTAGAGCTGAACACTGAAGCTTTCTTT	CASSPPVELNTEAFF
TRBD2	TRBJ2-1	TRBV7-6	many	TGTGCCAGCAGCTTATTACTAGCGGGACCTCCCGGCAATGAGCAGTTCTTC	CASSLLLAGPPGNEQFF
NA	TRBJ2-7	TRBV7-9	NA	NA	CASSLFVGQGSPYERYF
TRBD2	TRBJ2-3	TRBV12-3/TRBV12-4	many	TGTGCCAGCAGTTTTGCTAGCGGGAGTGTAGGTACGCAGTATTTT	CASSFASGSVGTQYF
NA	TRBJ2-3	TRBV28	NA	TGTGCCAGCAGTTTTCTATTGGCAGCAGCTAGCACAGATACGCAGTATTTT	CASSFLLAAASTDTQYF
NA	TRBJ1-5	TRBV10-3	many	TGTGCCACTGGGACATTAGCGAGTCAGCCCCAGCATTTT	CATGTLASQPQHF
NA	TRBJ2-7	TRBV2	many	TGTGCCAGCAGTGAAGCGCGTAGCTACAACGAGCAGTACTTC	CASSEARSYNEQYF
NA	TRBJ2-7	TRBV6-1	few	TGTGCCAGCAGTGAAACAGGTTATTCCCACGAGCAGTACTTC	CASSETGYSHEQYF
NA	TRBJ1-2	TRBV20-1	few	TGCAGTGCCCGACTCGTGGTGGGAACTTCTAACTATGGCTACACCTTC	CSARLVVGTSNYGYTF
NA	TRBJ2-1	TRBV30	NA	TGTGCCTGGAGCGACGGACAGACAAATGAGCAGTTCTTC	CAWSDGQTNEQFF
NA	TRBJ2-5	TRBV20-1	few	TGCAGTGCTAAGTCGACGGGGCGAGAGACCCAGTACTTC	CSAKSTGRETQYF
NA	TRBJ1-2	TRBV19	few	TGTGCCAGTAGTCCCGGGATCTATGGCTACACCTTC	CASSPGIYGYTF
NA	TRBJ2-1	TRBV7-9	many	TGTGCCAGCAGCCCTTATGTCGGACCCAACTTGCGCAATGAGCAGTTCTTC	CASSPYVGPNLRNEQFF
NA	TRBJ1-5	TRBV20-1	many	TGCAGTGCTAGAGATATAAGGGTTTCGGGCAATCAGCCCCAGCATTTT	CSARDIRVSGNQPQHF
NA	TRBJ1-1	TRBV19	NA	TGTGCCAGTAGTATACACTCCCGGGACACTGAAGCTTTCTTT	CASSIHSRDTEAFF
TRBD1	TRBJ2-5	TRBV5-4	NA	TGTGCCAGCAGTCGACAGGGGATAACCATCGGGGAGACCCAGTACTTC	CASSRQGITIGETQYF
NA	TRBJ2-7	TRBV5-1	many	TGCGCCAGCAGCTTGGTGGGGGAGTCATACGAGCAGTACTTC	CASSLVGESYEQYF
TRBD2	TRBJ2-1	TRBV28	many	TGTGCCAGCAGTTCTAGCGGGAGGCGAATTTTAAATGAGCAGTTCTTC	CASSSSGRRILNEQFF
NA	TRBJ1-5	TRBV7-6	NA	TGTGCCAGCAGCCTGGGACATCCCAATCAGCCCCAGCATTTT	CASSLGHPNQPQHF
TRBD1	TRBJ1-1	TRBV28	many	TGTGCCAGCGTCCGGGACAGGCTAGCTTTCTTT	CASVRDRLAFF
NA	TRBJ1-2	TRBV12-3/TRBV12-4	many	TGTGCCAGCAGTTTACTGGCAGGGGATGGCTACACCTTC	CASSLLAGDGYTF
NA	TRBJ1-1	TRBV15	many	TGTGCCACCAGCAGAGAAGGTCGGGGACCTGAAGCTTTCTTT	CATSREGRGPEAFF
NA	TRBJ1-5	TRBV6-5	many	TGTGCCAGCAGTTACTCGAGTCAGACACCCCAGCATTTT	CASSYSSQTPQHF
NA	TRBJ1-2	TRBV7-9	many	TGTGCCAGCAGCTTGCCGGCAGGGCTGGATCATGGCTACACCTTC	CASSLPAGLDHGYTF